A single sample gave rise to the 23 T cell receptor beta chains below, sequenced in a study of tissue T cells after allogeneic stem cell transplantation. Method: immunoSEQ multiplex PCR; TCRdb's copy keeps in-frame clones and lacks some. The repertoire holds approximately 8,200 clones, with approximately 45% as singletons. The time point was: mouse harvest day 7 after allogeneic transplant. The graft held 10^6 splenic CD5+ T cells and 10^7 T-cell-depleted bone marrow cells. Sequencing was carried out using skin. The receptors stem from a female BALB/c mouse given C57BL/6 T cells with graft-versus-host disease after an allogeneic hematopoietic cell transplant.

As concerns this clone: Here the gene names and germline are mouse. The read falls 1 residue short of the CDR3 end, and the missing part is taken from the germline J gene. The chain recombines TRBV5 with TRBJ2-5; perhaps TRBD1 as D (6 bases). This CDR3 comprises 15 residues. V dropped 4 bases and J dropped 0 bases, with 11 bases sitting between them. Germline-derived CDR1 and CDR2 are LGHNA and YNLKQL (reference sequence). This CDR3 reads CASSPGHFNQDTQYF. Partial CDR3 DNA: TGTGCCAGCAGCCCGGGACATTTTAACCAAGACACCCAGTAC.

On this clone: Genes and germline come from the mouse. The observed sequence ends 1 residue before the CDR3 terminus, with the missing tail filled in from the germline J gene. This rearrangement joins TRBV26 to TRBJ1-3, with 11 bases aligning to TRBD1. The CDR3 loop spans 15 amino acids. The germline V gene has CDR1 KGHPV and CDR2 FQNQEV (reference sequence). V shed 6 bases, J shed 2 bases, and the junction held 3 bases outside the gene matches. The CDR3 loop reads CASSPGQGAGNTLYF. CDR3 DNA, as far as it was read: TGTGCCAGCAGCCCGGGACAGGGGGCTGGAAATACGCTCTAT.

Turning to this clone: All gene names here are mouse names. Read sequence stops 1 residue before the CDR3 end, and the germline J gene provides the missing end. This chain joins TRBV3 and TRBJ2-7; TRBD1 aligns across 7 bases. Germline V gene lookup returns CDR1 SNHLY and CDR2 FYNGKV (reference sequence). This CDR3 is built from 12 residues. V was pared by 5 bases and J by 4 bases, with 2 bases of the junction left unmatched. This chain's CDR3 is CASSQGQYEQYF. CDR3 DNA, as far as it was read: TGTGCCAGCAGCCAGGGACAGTATGAACAGTAC.

In the case of this clone: The listed genes are named as in mouse. From the germline J gene comes the end of the CDR3, since the read stops 1 residue before it. V is TRBV24 and J is TRBJ2-4, with 11 bases that match TRBD1. The V segment lost 0 bases and the J segment 1 base; nucleotides outside the gene matches: 3. This CDR3 spans 17 amino acids. Germline V lookup: CDR1 KGHTA, CDR2 FRNEEI. This CDR3 is CASSLYGTGGGQNTLYF. The DNA read from the CDR3 is TGTGCCAGCAGTCTGTATGGGACAGGGGGAGGTCAAAACACCTTGTAC.

As concerns this clone: The genes are named according to mouse. Read coverage stops 1 residue before the CDR3 terminus; the germline J gene supplies the remainder. The chain has TRBV15 and TRBJ2-2, with 9 bases identical to TRBD2. The CDR3 runs 16 residues. The germline V gene has CDR1 SGHND and CDR2 FRSKSL. The ends lost 1 base at V and 4 bases at J; junction bases unmatched: 4. The covered CDR3 bases are TGTGCCAGCAGTTTAGTGGGGGGGCGCGCCACCGGGCAGCTCTAC. Translating gives CASSLVGGRATGQLY. The CDR3 reads in full as CASSLVGGRATGQLYF.

Note on this clone: The germline and genes are mouse ones. The CDR3 end falls 1 residue outside the read, so it is completed with the germline J gene. The chain employs TRBV26 and TRBJ1-1; D is ambiguous. This CDR3 spans 13 amino acids. The V end was cut by 6 bases, the J end by 0 bases, with 8 bases between. Germline V CDR1 and CDR2: KGHPV, FQNQEV (reference sequence). The CDR3 loop is CASSQNANTEVFF. The CDR3 bases that were read are TGTGCCAGCAGCCAAAATGCAAACACAGAAGTCTTC.

This clone turned up a few times. The genes are named according to mouse. With the read ending 1 residue before the CDR3 end, the germline J gene is used to fill in that end. The V call is TRBV26, the J call TRBJ2-5; 9 bases line up with TRBD1. Losses at the gene ends were 4 bases for V and 5 bases for J; bases not matched to a gene: 1. CDR1 is KGHPV, CDR2 FQNQEV, per germline (reference sequence). The CDR3 is made up of 13 amino acids. Incomplete CDR3 DNA: TGTGCCAGCAGTCGGGACAGGGCAGACACCCAGTAC. Translation: CASSRDRADTQY. The CDR3 as a whole reads CASSRDRADTQYF.

This clone has only a few counts. The gene names given are mouse names. The DNA ends 1 residue before the CDR3 does, and the rest of the CDR3 is filled in from the germline J gene. V gene TRBV24 combines with J gene TRBJ1-6, with 8 bases identical to TRBD1. TRBJ1-6 is labeled an ORF, and its function is uncertain. With V trimmed by 4 bases and J by 6 bases, 8 bases remained unmatched. The CDR3 consists of 16 residues. Germline-derived CDR1 and CDR2 are KGHTA and FRNEEI. This CDR3 reads CASSRRAGGCNSPLYF. The CDR3 DNA, read in part, is TGTGCCAGCAGTCGTCGGGCAGGGGGCTGTAATTCGCCCCTCTAC.

On this clone: Gene names denote mouse genes. The sequence runs out 1 residue before the end of the CDR3; the remainder is reconstructed from the germline J gene. J is TRBJ2-7 and V is TRBV26; TRBD1 might be the D (6 bases). Between the trimmed V and J ends, which lost 4 bases and 0 bases, there was a span of 10 bases. Germline-derived CDR1 and CDR2 are KGHPV and FQNQEV (reference sequence). The CDR3 extends over 14 amino acids. The CDR3: CASSPGQSSYEQYF. CDR3 DNA, as far as it was read: TGTGCCAGCAGTCCGGGACAAAGCTCCTATGAACAGTAC.

Turning to this clone: Any gene name here is a mouse gene name. The read comes to an end 1 residue before the CDR3 does, leaving the germline J gene to fill in the end. This chain links TRBV1 with TRBJ2-1; 7 nucleotides align to TRBD1. Germline CDR1 and CDR2: NSQYPW and LRSPGD (reference sequence). The CDR3 extends over 14 amino acids. Trimming took 3 bases from V and 3 from J; bases not matched to a gene: 2. CDR3 residues: CTCSARTGYAEQFF. The CDR3 DNA, read in part, is TGCACCTGCAGTGCCCGGACAGGCTATGCTGAGCAGTTC.

Notes on this clone: Mouse gene names and germline throughout. The CDR3 end is not reached by the read, which stops 1 residue before it; the germline J gene fills it in. The V call is TRBV26, the J call TRBJ1-6; D is ambiguous. TRBJ1-6 falls under the ORF class, with uncertain function. Germline V lookup: CDR1 KGHPV, CDR2 FQNQEV (reference sequence). This CDR3 has 14 amino acids. V lost 4 bases and J lost 5, with 9 bases in between. The chain's CDR3 is CASSRTANNSPLYF. CDR3 DNA, as far as it was read: TGTGCCAGCAGTCGCACAGCCAATAATTCGCCCCTCTAC.

Notes on this clone: Gene names are the mouse ones. The DNA ends 1 residue before the CDR3 does, and the rest of the CDR3 is filled in from the germline J gene. The V call is TRBV23, the J call TRBJ2-5; the D segment call TRBD2 is taken from the table without a DNA check. The CDR3 is 15 amino acids. The V gene's germline CDR1 is KGHTA and CDR2 FQNQQP. The part of the CDR3 DNA that was read is TGCTCCAGCAGTCAATCGACTGGGGGGATAGACACCCAGTAC. Protein sequence: CSSSQSTGGIDTQY. The CDR3 in its entirety is CSSSQSTGGIDTQYF.

This clone was counted only a few times. Any gene name here is a mouse gene name. From the germline J gene comes the end of the CDR3, since the read stops 1 residue before it. V usage is TRBV15 and J usage is TRBJ2-3, with TRBD1 as a possible D gene (6 bases). This CDR3 has 14 amino acids. CDR1 is SGHND and CDR2 is FRSKSL in the germline V gene. The V gene lost 6 bases and the J gene lost 0 bases, with 10 bases spanning the gap. CDR3 bases read: TGTGCCAGCAGGCGGGACAATAGTGCAGAAACGCTGTAT. Translated, it gives CASRRDNSAETLY. The CDR3 in its entirety is CASRRDNSAETLYF.

In this sample, this clone is medium-sized. The gene symbols are mouse symbols. The read ends 1 residue shy of where the CDR3 ends; the end is completed using the germline J gene. The chain couples TRBV26 to TRBJ2-5, with no clear D. The V gene's germline CDR1 is KGHPV and CDR2 FQNQEV (reference sequence). V lost 4 bases, J lost 0 bases, and 5 bases lay in between. The CDR3 runs to 13 residues. The CDR3 DNA, read in part, is TGTGCCAGCAGTCCCAATAACCAAGACACCCAGTAC. This sequence encodes CASSPNNQDTQY. The entire CDR3 sequence reads CASSPNNQDTQYF.

This clone was observed a few times. Germline and genes here are mouse. Coverage ceases 1 residue before the CDR3 finishes, and the germline J gene fills in the end. The V call is TRBV26, the J call TRBJ1-3, with 8 bases matching TRBD1. V shed 4 bases, J shed 4 bases, and the junction held 3 bases outside the gene matches. The CDR3 spans 14 residues. The V gene's germline CDR1 is KGHPV and CDR2 FQNQEV (reference sequence). The CDR3 bases that were read are TGTGCCAGCAGTCGGACAGGGATCGGAAATACGCTCTAT. Protein product: CASSRTGIGNTLY. The whole CDR3 sequence is CASSRTGIGNTLYF.

This clone showed up just a few times. Gene names are the mouse ones. Read sequence stops 1 residue before the CDR3 end, and the germline J gene provides the missing end. The chain couples TRBV3 to TRBJ2-7, with 9 bases lining up with TRBD2. V shed 5 bases, J shed 9 bases, and the junction held 2 bases outside the gene matches. The CDR3 has 11 amino acids. Germline CDR1 and CDR2: SNHLY and FYNGKV (reference sequence). CDR3 region: CASSTTGGQYF. The CDR3 bases that were read are TGTGCCAGCAGCACGACTGGGGGACAGTAC.

In regard to this clone: Gene names denote mouse genes. The CDR3 end falls 1 residue outside the read, so it is completed with the germline J gene. V gene TRBV26 combines with J gene TRBJ1-1; TRBD1 might be the D (6 bases). Trimming left V 0 bases short and J 6 bases short, with 8 bases between. Germline CDR1 KGHPV, CDR2 FQNQEV (reference sequence). This CDR3 is 13 amino acids long. This chain's CDR3 is CASSLSQGPEVFF. Incomplete CDR3 DNA: TGTGCCAGCAGTCTGTCGCAGGGGCCAGAAGTCTTC.

This clone was seen a few times. Each gene name is a mouse one. The CDR3 extends 1 residue past the end of the read, so its final part is completed from the germline J gene. The V call is TRBV26, the J call TRBJ1-2; TRBD1 matches at 8 bases. Germline trimming cut 2 bases from V and 2 bases from J; bases unmatched to any gene: 1. CDR3 length equals 14 residues. CDR1 is KGHPV and CDR2 is FQNQEV in the germline V gene (reference sequence). CDR3 in amino acids: CASSLAGGNSDYTF. The CDR3 DNA, read in part, is TGTGCCAGCAGTCTGGCAGGGGGCAACTCCGACTACACC.

Concerning this clone itself: Here the gene names and germline are mouse. The read ends 1 residue shy of where the CDR3 ends; the end is completed using the germline J gene. The gene calls are TRBV26 and TRBJ1-1; perhaps TRBD1 as D (5 bases). V lost 0 bases to trimming and J lost 3 bases, with 5 bases between them. The germline CDR1 and CDR2 sequences are KGHPV and FQNQEV (reference sequence). The CDR3 is 13 residues long. CDR3 DNA (partial): TGTGCCAGCAGTCTGTCCAGGGACACAGAAGTCTTC. Translation gives CASSLSRDTEVF. The whole CDR3 sequence reads CASSLSRDTEVFF.

In regard to this clone: Mouse gene names apply. The CDR3 is cut off 1 residue early in the read; its end comes from the germline J gene. The rearrangement joins TRBV26 to TRBJ1-1, with a tentative D call TRBD1 (5 bases). Trimming left V 2 bases short and J 8 bases short, with 6 bases between. Per the germline V gene, CDR1 is KGHPV and CDR2 is FQNQEV (reference sequence). The CDR3 covers 11 residues. The covered CDR3 bases are TGTGCCAGCAGTCTGGGGGGTGAAGTCTTC. It specifies CASSLGGEVF. The CDR3 in full is CASSLGGEVFF. The full variable domain, rest sourced from reference TRBV26 and TRBJ1-1, is NSKVIQTPRYLVKGQGQKAKMRCIPEKGHPVVFWYQQNKNNEFKFLINFQNQEVLQQIDMTEKRFSAECPSNSPCSLEIQSSEAGDSALYLCASSLGGEVFFGKGTRLTVV.

For this clone: Genes and germline come from the mouse. The CDR3 extends 1 residue past the end of the read, so its final part is completed from the germline J gene. The chain has TRBV15 and TRBJ1-6; a possible D gene is TRBD1 (5 bases). TRBJ1-6 qualifies as an ORF whose function is uncertain. In germline, CDR1 is SGHND, CDR2 FRSKSL. V was trimmed by 5 bases and J by 3 bases, leaving 11 bases between them. This CDR3 has 15 residues. CDR3 bases read: TGTGCCAGCAGTCCCGGACAAGACTATAATTCGCCCCTCTAC. It specifies CASSPGQDYNSPLY. In full, the CDR3 is CASSPGQDYNSPLYF.

A word on this clone: Each gene name is a mouse one. The read ends 1 residue before the CDR3 terminus; that terminus is restored from the germline J gene. V and J are TRBV19 and TRBJ1-4; D is undetermined. The CDR3 runs to 15 residues. Trimming cost V 4 bases and J 0 bases, with 10 bases left between them. Germline V gene lookup returns CDR1 FNHDT and CDR2 SITEND (reference sequence). The CDR3 loop reads CASSARHVSNERLFF. CDR3 DNA (partial): TGTGCCAGCAGTGCCCGGCACGTTTCCAACGAAAGATTATTT.

The sample holds one count of this clone. Genes and germline come from the mouse. The CDR3 extends 1 residue past the end of the read, so its final part is completed from the germline J gene. The chain employs TRBV23 and TRBJ1-1; the table calls TRBD1, which could not be checked here. The CDR3 is 14 amino acids. CDR1 and CDR2 (germline): KGHTA, FQNQQP. CDR3 residues: CSSSRGTANTEVFF. Partial CDR3 DNA: TGCTCCAGCAGTCGCGGGACAGCAAACACAGAAGTCTTC.